The rows below give T cell receptor beta chains drawn from one sample of a study of beta chain features in type 1 diabetes. The protocol was immunoSEQ multiplex PCR, while the TCRdb copy is restricted to in-frame clones and leaves out a portion. The repertoire has about 150,000 clones, roughly 8% of them found once; the top ten carry roughly 1%. Sequencing used central memory CD4+ T cells from blood. The source of these receptors is a woman aged 40-49 years with type 1 diabetes. Each CDR3 is given with its conserved first and last residue. D genes are given only for firm matches. Size is omitted from some rows. Given values are once, few, many or a class for expanded clones.

V	size	J	D	DNA	CDR3
TRBV5-1	NA	TRBJ1-1	TRBD1	TGCGCCAGCAGACTTCAGGGGGCGAACACTGAAGCTTTCTTT	CASRLQGANTEAFF
TRBV19	NA	TRBJ2-7	TRBD1	TGTGCCAGTAGCCGCGACAGGGCGATAAGCGAGCAGTACTTC	CASSRDRAISEQYF
TRBV9	few	TRBJ1-2	TRBD1	TGTGCCAGCAGCGTACCCCGGACAGGGGGGATAAGGAATGGCTACACCTTC	CASSVPRTGGIRNGYTF
TRBV7-8	few	TRBJ2-2	NA	TGTGCCAGCAGCTTCCGGGATCGGGGCACCGGGGAGCTGTTTTTT	CASSFRDRGTGELFF
TRBV28	few	TRBJ2-4	NA	TGTGCCAGCAGTTTCCCCGGAGGGGGCATAGCCAAAAACATTCAGTACTTC	CASSFPGGGIAKNIQYF
TRBV15	NA	TRBJ2-1	TRBD2	TGTGCCACCAGCATTAGACTAGCGGGAAGGTCCTACAATGAGCAGTTCTTC	CATSIRLAGRSYNEQFF
TRBV5-6	few	TRBJ2-5	TRBD1	TGTGCCAGCAGCTCGACAGGGGTCCAAGAGACCCAGTACTTC	CASSSTGVQETQYF
TRBV7-2	NA	TRBJ1-2	NA	TGTGCCAGCAGCTTCACAGGGACGACTGGCTACACCTTC	CASSFTGTTGYTF
TRBV6-6	few	TRBJ2-1	NA	TGTGCCAGCAGGATCCCCCAGTCCAATGAGCAGTTCTTC	CASRIPQSNEQFF
TRBV30	NA	TRBJ1-1	NA	TGTGCCTGGAGTCCCCACCAGGGTGAAGCTTTCTTT	CAWSPHQGEAFF
TRBV9	NA	TRBJ2-7	TRBD1	TGTGCCAGCAGCGGGGGACAGGGCTACGAGCAGTACTTC	CASSGGQGYEQYF
TRBV7-2	few	TRBJ2-1	TRBD2	TGTGCCAGCAGCCGAGACCAATTTAGCGGGAGGGCGACCTACAATGAGCAGTTCTTC	CASSRDQFSGRATYNEQFF
TRBV10-3	few	TRBJ2-6	NA	TGTGCCATCGGGACTCCAGACTCTGGGGCCAACGTCCTGACTTTC	CAIGTPDSGANVLTF